This T cell receptor (beta chain) is from a study of Ad26.COV2.S vaccination and SARS-CoV-2 variants. Treatment in this sample: about 20 received Ad26.COV2.S at low or high dose, single or two shots; about 5 received placebo; per-sample allocation not given. On day 63 after the first injection, vaccine and placebo recipients gave samples. CDR3 length: 12 amino acids. V lost 2 bases to trimming and J lost 6 bases, with 7 bases between them. From germline, CDR1 is MNHNS and CDR2 SASEGT. TCRdb's table, derived via immunoSEQ multiplex PCR, lists solely in-frame clones and lacks some. This repertoire shows 250,000 or so clones, around 85% found once; its top ten account for 2.5% to 3.5%.

The specimen comprised peripheral blood, sampled in a trial of Ad26.COV2.S vaccine versus placebo. The chain carries TRBV6-1 and TRBJ1-1, with no clear D. This sequence was found in a person between 18 and 60 years old who received the Ad26.COV2.S COVID-19 vaccine or a placebo. The CDR3 here is CASSETGPEAFF. CDR3 sequence (DNA): TGTGCCAGCAGTGAAACTGGACCTGAAGCTTTCTTT.